Described below is a single T cell receptor beta chain sequence and its context. Its antigen is undetermined. The source of the sample is a study of T cells in Graves' hyperthyroidism and ophthalmopathy. Study-wide results and limits: Most thyroid clonotypes expanded above 0.001 were also detected in blood.

Clinical Activity Scores of at least 3, NOSPECS grades of at least 4 and durations under 3 months characterized ophthalmopathy patients. Clinical symptoms, serum thyroxine and TRAb, thyroid ultrasound and orbital computed tomography together formed the diagnostic basis. RNA transcripts were the template for amplifying TCR beta CDR3 regions. The HTBI primer set was used in a first-round RT-PCR of the TCR CDR3. Using its own MiXCR run on the multiplex PCR reads, TCRdb lists one record per CDR3 protein. The repertoire includes hundreds of thousands of distinct CDR3 sequences, roughly an eighth of them detected once, and 34% sits in the top ten. From germline, CDR1 is DFQATT and CDR2 SNEGSKA (reference sequence). CDR3 length: 14 amino acids. V gave up 6 bases and J gave up 7 bases; unmatched junction bases: 9.

The J gene is TRBJ1-6, the V gene TRBV20-1, with TRBD1 matching 7 bases. The receptor comes from a middle-aged woman with Graves' ophthalmopathy. Source material: blood. The CDR3 is CSAMAGGYNSPLHF. The CDR3 nucleotides read TGCAGTGCCATGGCAGGGGGTTACAATTCACCCCTCCACTTT.